This TCR beta chain was captured by sequencing in a study of human T cells and chemical hapten exposure. General study findings and limits: With regard to DPC sensitization, TCRs above 1 in 1000 frequency did not change.

Per germline, CDR1 MDHEN and CDR2 SYDVKM. The length of the CDR3 is 15 residues. The V gene end was trimmed by 4 bases and the J gene end by 6 bases; junction bases not matched to a gene: 5. The time point here: pre-sensitization, week 0. Described treatment: therapeutic diphenylcyclopropenone sensitization with weekly scalp DPC. Unfractionated whole blood was the source of the extracted total RNA. TCRdb re-derived calls from the RACE reads in MiXCR, one entry per CDR3 protein. Among roughly 250,000 distinct CDR3 sequences listed, 7.5% to 10% were seen once. The sample holds a few counts of this clonotype. Antigen specificity is unknown.

The V call is TRBV28, the J call TRBJ1-6, with 8 bases identical to TRBD1. The sample in question was whole blood, obtained in connection with sensitization to the hapten diphenylcyclopropenone (DPC). The source of this sequence is a woman aged 40 to 50 with alopecia areata. Some clones in this sample may be carry-over from other donors' samples. The CDR3 loop reads CASSWTGSTNSPLHF. Here the CDR3 DNA reads TGTGCCAGCAGTTGGACAGGGAGTACTAATTCACCCCTCCACTTT.